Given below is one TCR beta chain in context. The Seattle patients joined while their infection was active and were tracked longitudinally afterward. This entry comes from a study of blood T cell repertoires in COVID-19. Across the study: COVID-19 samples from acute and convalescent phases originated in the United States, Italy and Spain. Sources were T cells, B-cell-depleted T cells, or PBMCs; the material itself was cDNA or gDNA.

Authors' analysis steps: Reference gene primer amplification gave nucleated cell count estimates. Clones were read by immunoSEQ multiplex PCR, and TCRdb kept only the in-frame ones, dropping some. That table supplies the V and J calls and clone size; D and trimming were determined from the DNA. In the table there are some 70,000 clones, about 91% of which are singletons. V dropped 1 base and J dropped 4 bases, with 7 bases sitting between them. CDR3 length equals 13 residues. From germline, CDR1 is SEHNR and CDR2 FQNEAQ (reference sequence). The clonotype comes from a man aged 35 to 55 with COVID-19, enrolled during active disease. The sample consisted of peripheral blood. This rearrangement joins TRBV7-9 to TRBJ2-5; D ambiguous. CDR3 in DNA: TGTGCCAGCAGCTTAGGGGCACGAGAGACCCAGTACTTC. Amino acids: CASSLGARETQYF.